The entry that follows covers one T cell receptor beta chain sequence. Generated by immunoSEQ multiplex PCR, the TCRdb table keeps only in-frame clones and is missing some. Among about 230,000 clones, under 85% were seen once, and the ten largest hold about 1.3%. The sample originates from a study of blood T cell repertoires in COVID-19. The CDR3 sequence is 16 residues long. The V gene end was trimmed by 0 bases and the J gene end by 6 bases; junction bases not matched to a gene: 6. From germline, CDR1 is MNHEY and CDR2 SVGAGI. The chain uses TRBV6-5 and TRBJ2-2; 8 bases agree with TRBD1. Material for sequencing was peripheral blood. The source is a woman aged 25 to 39 with COVID-19, enrolled during active disease. The CDR3 DNA is TGTGCCAGCAGTTACTCGGGCAGGGGGCGCGCCGGGGAGCTGTTTTTT. Translating gives CASSYSGRGRAGELFF.